The rows below give T cell receptor beta chains drawn from one sample of a study of breast tumors, draining lymph nodes, adjacent tissues. One entry per CDR3 protein, called by TCRdb with MiXCR from the multiplex PCR reads. This sample has more than 100,000 distinct CDR3 sequences; approximately 20% occur once, and the top ten carry approximately 2.7%. The sequenced material came from axillary lymph node tissue. The receptors shown here come from a female donor with breast cancer. Some clones in this sample may be carry-over from other donors' samples. The CDR3 runs from the conserved cysteine through the conserved F or W. The order of the fields is D gene, clone size, V gene, J gene, CDR3 DNA, CDR3 protein. The D gene is left open where the match is weak. Clone sizes are given selectively: once, few, many, or a class where the clone is expanded.

-,few,TRBV11-2,TRBJ2-2,TGTGCCAGCAGCTTGATGCGGTGGGGCGGGGAGCTGTTTTTT,CASSLMRWGGELFF
TRBD2,-,TRBV20-1,TRBJ2-1,TGCAGTGCTCCCCCGACTAGCGATGAGCAGTTCTTC,CSAPPTSDEQFF
-,-,TRBV3-1,TRBJ1-2,TGTGCCAGCAGCCACGATAGGGCAGGGTTTAGGGCTAACTATGGCTACACCTTC,CASSHDRAGFRANYGYTF
TRBD2,many,TRBV20-1,TRBJ2-3,TGCAGTGCTAGAGGGGCTAGCGGGAGAACAGATACGCAGTATTTT,CSARGASGRTDTQYF
-,many,TRBV7-3,TRBJ2-3,TGTGCCAGCAGCTGGGGCAGGACAAGCACAGATACGCAGTATTTT,CASSWGRTSTDTQYF
TRBD1,many,TRBV6-4,TRBJ2-2,TGTGCCAGCAGTGCCACAGGGGCCGGGGAGCTGTTTTTT,CASSATGAGELFF
-,few,TRBV18,TRBJ2-1,TGTGCCAGCTCACCCGGGACCGACTACAATGAGCAGTTCTTC,CASSPGTDYNEQFF
-,many,TRBV11-1,TRBJ2-1,TGTGCCAGCAGCTTAGGGATGGGAAACAATGAGCAGTTCTTC,CASSLGMGNNEQFF
TRBD2,many,TRBV28,TRBJ2-5,TGTGCCAGCAGTTTTTGGAATACGGGAGGCCAAGAGACCCAGTACTTC,CASSFWNTGGQETQYF
TRBD2,many,TRBV2,TRBJ2-5,TGTGCCAGCAGTGTCGTATTAGCGGGGACCCAAGAGACCCAGTACTTC,CASSVVLAGTQETQYF
-,many,TRBV27,TRBJ2-7,TGTGCCAGCACCCGGGGTTTTGGGAACTCCTACGAGCAGTACTTC,CASTRGFGNSYEQYF
TRBD1,many,TRBV29-1,TRBJ1-2,TGCAGCGTTGACTACTCGGGACAGGGGAAGAGCTACACCTTC,CSVDYSGQGKSYTF
-,many,TRBV2,TRBJ2-1,TGTGCCACCCGAGGGGAGTGGGCCTACAATGAGCAGTTCTTC,CATRGEWAYNEQFF
-,-,TRBV6-2/TRBV6-3,TRBJ2-2,TGTGCCAGCAGTTACTCGGGTCTAGGGGTGGCGAACACCGGGGAGCTGTTTTTT,CASSYSGLGVANTGELFF
TRBD1,-,TRBV28,TRBJ1-5,TGTGCCAGCAGGCAGGGGGGGGCTAGCAATCAGCCCCAGCATTTT,CASRQGGASNQPQHF
TRBD1,-,TRBV5-1,TRBJ1-2,TGCGCCAACAGCTTGGACAGGGGGATGGGCTACACCTTC,CANSLDRGMGYTF
TRBD2,many,TRBV6-6,TRBJ2-2,TGTGCCAGCAGTTCCCCGGGTAGCGGGAGGGCGGGCACCGGGGAGCTGTTTTTT,CASSSPGSGRAGTGELFF
-,-,TRBV7-2,TRBJ2-7,TGTGCCAGCAGCTTGGGCCCCCCCCCCAGGGACATTTCGTACGAGCAGTACTTC,CASSLGPPPRDISYEQYF
-,many,TRBV7-9,TRBJ2-1,TGTGCCAGCAGCTTTTCAAACAGGGTAATGGGTGAGCAGTTCTTC,CASSFSNRVMGEQFF
-,-,TRBV3-1,TRBJ1-3,TGTGCCAGCAGCCAAGGTCTGGGGCTGAGCTCTGGAAACACCATATATTTT,CASSQGLGLSSGNTIYF
-,many,TRBV20-1,TRBJ2-7,TGCAGTGCTAGCCTGGTAGACTCCTACGAGCAGTACTTC,CSASLVDSYEQYF
-,many,TRBV20-1,TRBJ2-3,TGCAGTGCTAGGTCTACGTTCACAGATACGCAGTATTTT,CSARSTFTDTQYF
TRBD1,-,TRBV4-2,TRBJ2-5,TGTGCCAACAGCCAGGGGACAGGTGATGAGACCCAGTACTTC,CANSQGTGDETQYF
TRBD2,many,TRBV5-6,TRBJ2-7,TGTGCCAGCAGCTTGGTGGGAGGGTCAGGGGAGCAGTACTTC,CASSLVGGSGEQYF
-,-,TRBV5-1,TRBJ2-2,TGCGCCAGCAGCTTAGGTTCGCCTAGCAACACCGGGGAGCTGTTTTTT,CASSLGSPSNTGELFF
-,many,TRBV20-1,TRBJ2-7,TGCAGTGCTAGAGATTCATCATTTTTCTACGAGCAGTACTTC,CSARDSSFFYEQYF
-,many,TRBV6-5,TRBJ2-5,TGTGCCAGCAGACACGTCGACAGGAACCAAGAGACCCAGTACTTC,CASRHVDRNQETQYF
TRBD2,many,TRBV20-1,TRBJ2-2,TGCAGTGCTAGAGATTGGAGCGGGGAGAACACCGGGGAGCTGTTTTTT,CSARDWSGENTGELFF
TRBD2,few,TRBV28,TRBJ2-7,TGTGCCAGCAGCTCGAGACTAGCGGGAGTGGTCAACGAGCAGTACTTC,CASSSRLAGVVNEQYF
-,-,TRBV2,TRBJ2-5,TGTGCCAGCAGTGCCACACAGGGAGGGGAGACCCAGTACTTC,CASSATQGGETQYF
-,many,TRBV6-5,TRBJ1-6,TGTGCCAGCAGTTACGGGCCTAATTCACCCCTCCACTTT,CASSYGPNSPLHF
TRBD1,many,TRBV27,TRBJ2-7,TGTGCCAGCTACGGGACAGGGGTCGGCGAGCAGTACTTC,CASYGTGVGEQYF
-,many,TRBV7-6,TRBJ2-2,TGTGCCAGCAGCCCAAGGGACCAACCAAACACCGGGGAGCTGTTTTTT,CASSPRDQPNTGELFF
-,many,TRBV7-8,TRBJ2-5,TGTGCCAGCAGCACTTCAGGAGGAGAGACCCAGTACTTC,CASSTSGGETQYF
-,few,TRBV9,TRBJ2-7,TGTGCCAGCAGCGTAGGGTCACAGGGTTCCTACGAGCAGTACTTC,CASSVGSQGSYEQYF
-,many,TRBV6-1,TRBJ2-7,TGTGCCAGCAGTGAAAGGTCTCCCTACGAGCAGTACTTC,CASSERSPYEQYF
-,many,TRBV25-1,TRBJ2-2,TGTGCCAGCAGTGCCGTACAGGGCTCGGACACCGGGGAGCTGTTTTTT,CASSAVQGSDTGELFF
-,many,TRBV7-6,TRBJ2-1,TGTGCCAGCAGCTTAGGGTTGGCAGGTTGGGACTCCTACAATGAGCAGTTCTTC,CASSLGLAGWDSYNEQFF
TRBD1,many,TRBV20-1,TRBJ1-2,TGCAGTGCAGCAGGGGGTGGCTACACCTTC,CSAAGGGYTF
-,-,TRBV6-1,TRBJ2-4,TGTGCCAGCAGTTTATATGCCAAAAACATTCAGTACTTC,CASSLYAKNIQYF
-,many,TRBV2,TRBJ2-2,TGTGCCAGCAGTGAAAGGCGTCCAAACACCGGGGAGCTGTTTTTT,CASSERRPNTGELFF
-,many,TRBV6-1,TRBJ2-7,TGTGCCAGCTGGGGCGGGGACTACGAGCAGTACTTC,CASWGGDYEQYF
TRBD2,-,TRBV28,TRBJ2-3,TGTGCCAGCAGGCCCCTTGTCGGCGGGACTAGCGTAAGCACAGATACGCAGTATTTT,CASRPLVGGTSVSTDTQYF
-,many,TRBV6-6,TRBJ2-2,TGTGCCAGCAAGGTTGGGGAAACCGGGGAGCTGTTTTTT,CASKVGETGELFF
TRBD2,-,TRBV6-2/TRBV6-3,TRBJ2-3,TGTGCCTCGGGCCCCACGCGGGGGGCGGCGGGTACGCAGTATTTT,CASGPTRGAAGTQYF
TRBD1,few,TRBV12-3/TRBV12-4,TRBJ1-2,TGTGCCAGCACCGCCGGGACAGGGGGTGTTGGTGGCTACACCTTC,CASTAGTGGVGGYTF
TRBD1,-,TRBV5-1,TRBJ2-6,TGCGCCAGCAGCTCAGGACAGGGATCTTCTGGGGCCGACGTCCTGACTTTC,CASSSGQGSSGADVLTF
TRBD2,-,TRBV27,TRBJ2-7,TGTGCCAGCAGTCCCGGGACTAGCGGGACCCTCCCCCTCTACGAGCAGTACTTC,CASSPGTSGTLPLYEQYF
TRBD2,many,TRBV10-3,TRBJ2-5,TGTGCCACCCGACTAGCGGCAGACCCAGGGACCCAGTACTTC,CATRLAADPGTQYF
-,many,TRBV2,TRBJ2-6,TGTGCCAGCAGTGTAGATGGGGCCAACGTCCTGACTTTC,CASSVDGANVLTF
-,once,TRBV12-3/TRBV12-4,TRBJ1-5,TGTGCCAGCAGTCCTTCGCGGGGGCCCCAGCATTTT,CASSPSRGPQHF
TRBD1,many,TRBV10-3,TRBJ1-3,TGTGCCATCAGTAAAAACAGGGCAGGGGGCTCTGGAAACACCATATATTTT,CAISKNRAGGSGNTIYF
-,-,TRBV7-3,TRBJ1-6,TGTGCCAGCAGCTTAACAAGGGCGGCACCCCTCCACTTT,CASSLTRAAPLHF
-,many,TRBV2,TRBJ1-6,TGTGCCAGCAGTGGCAGGGAGTATTCACCCCTCCACTTT,CASSGREYSPLHF